The rows below give T cell receptor beta chains drawn from one sample of a study of graft-versus-host responses after intestinal transplantation. Antigen specificity for these receptors is unknown. Profiled with immunoSEQ multiplex PCR; TCRdb holds only in-frame clones, not every one. The table has about 120,000 clones, over 85% seen once. The source was unstimulated CD4+ T cells sorted from spleen or lymph node cells, collected before intestinal transplant. These receptor sequences come from a human donor who received an intestinal transplant. CDR3s include the opening cysteine and the closing phenylalanine or tryptophan. The D gene is left open where the match is weak.

v_gene: TRBV19
d_gene: TRBD2
j_gene: TRBJ2-1
CDR3aa: CASSWLAGVGEQFF

v_gene: TRBV7-9
d_gene: .
j_gene: TRBJ2-2
CDR3aa: CASSMTALTGELFF

v_gene: TRBV19
d_gene: .
j_gene: TRBJ2-2
CDR3aa: CASSVYTGELFF

v_gene: TRBV18
d_gene: TRBD1
j_gene: TRBJ2-2
CDR3aa: CASSPGQGGTGELFF

v_gene: TRBV25-1
d_gene: TRBD1
j_gene: TRBJ2-1
CDR3aa: CASDPGQGRGEQFF

v_gene: TRBV5-4
d_gene: .
j_gene: TRBJ2-2
CDR3aa: CASSPRGHSANTGELFF

v_gene: TRBV9
d_gene: .
j_gene: TRBJ2-3
CDR3aa: CASSVPGRENTQYF

v_gene: TRBV15
d_gene: .
j_gene: TRBJ1-5
CDR3aa: CATSRDGGNQPQHF

v_gene: TRBV5-6
d_gene: TRBD1
j_gene: TRBJ2-7
CDR3aa: CASSLYRGHEQYF

v_gene: TRBV5-6
d_gene: .
j_gene: TRBJ2-5
CDR3aa: CASSLRMGVETQYF

v_gene: TRBV5-6
d_gene: .
j_gene: TRBJ2-7
CDR3aa: CASREGTVTYEQYF

v_gene: TRBV28
d_gene: TRBD1
j_gene: TRBJ2-5
CDR3aa: CASSSTGERMETQYF

v_gene: TRBV7-8
d_gene: TRBD2
j_gene: TRBJ2-7
CDR3aa: CASSKGTSGKLYEQYF

v_gene: TRBV2
d_gene: .
j_gene: TRBJ2-7
CDR3aa: CASKNGHESYEQYF

v_gene: TRBV7-9
d_gene: .
j_gene: TRBJ1-1
CDR3aa: CASSLQWGTEAFF

v_gene: TRBV7-3
d_gene: .
j_gene: TRBJ2-1
CDR3aa: CASSLSRPGNEQFF

v_gene: TRBV11-2
d_gene: TRBD1
j_gene: TRBJ2-4
CDR3aa: CASSPPGQPKNIQYF

v_gene: TRBV11-2
d_gene: .
j_gene: TRBJ1-1
CDR3aa: CASSARTTLNTEAFF

v_gene: TRBV7-9
d_gene: .
j_gene: TRBJ2-1
CDR3aa: CASSHGRGRNEQFF

v_gene: TRBV19
d_gene: .
j_gene: TRBJ1-1
CDR3aa: CATKDGNTEAFF

v_gene: TRBV6-5
d_gene: .
j_gene: TRBJ2-1
CDR3aa: CASSSPREQFF

v_gene: TRBV18
d_gene: TRBD2
j_gene: TRBJ2-1
CDR3aa: CATRDYNNEQFF

v_gene: TRBV5-1
d_gene: TRBD2
j_gene: TRBJ2-7
CDR3aa: CASNTGTSGSYEQYF